This T cell receptor beta chain appears in the sequencing data of a study of response to subunit inactivated influenza vaccine. Germline CDR1 SNHLY, CDR2 FYNNEI. CDR3 size: 14 residues. The trim removed 5 bases at V and 3 bases at J, leaving 5 bases unmatched. Study observations and caveats: Each seasonal influenza vaccination recruits few new T cells, the authors suggested.

TCRdb re-called the RT-PCR reads through MiXCR, storing one row per CDR3 protein. The sample has more than 450,000 distinct CDR3 sequences, over 9% seen once. This clonotype was seen more than once but under ten times. Its antigen remains unknown. The same data also went into a second study, on T cells expressing NK-cell markers. That publication notes: 5'RACE template switching with UMIs generated TCR beta cDNA. Sorted CD3+CD56+NKG2C+, CD3+CD56+NKG2C- and CD3+CD56-NKG2C+ T cells provided the TCR beta repertoires. An anti-gamma-delta TCR antibody was added in several experiments. It restricted sorting to alpha-beta TCR-expressing T cells. A handful of donors showed these clonotypes also leading the CD3+CD56-NKG2C+ fraction.

The clonotype comes from a man aged 50 to 59 who received an inactivated influenza vaccine. Sequenced material: PBMCs from blood, taken on the day of vaccination. V usage is TRBV2 and J usage is TRBJ1-1, with 8 bases identical to TRBD1. The CDR3, as DNA: TGTGCCAGCAGTATCAGGGGGCGCGACACTGAAGCTTTCTTT. Its protein product is CASSIRGRDTEAFF.